This is a list of T cell receptor beta chains from one sample in a study of T cells in localized non-small cell lung cancer. Data came from immunoSEQ multiplex PCR; TCRdb stores just in-frame clones and leaves some out. The data contain about 1,600 clones, around a sixth of them singletons. The sample was normal lung tissue next to the tumor, taken before any cancer treatment. The receptor source for this set is a male donor older than 55 with stage III squamous cell lung carcinoma. CDR3s include the opening cysteine and the closing phenylalanine or tryptophan. A D gene is named only where the DNA matches it firmly. Not all rows give a size; the values are once, few, many and, for expanded clones, a class.

j_gene: TRBJ2-3
v_gene: TRBV6-8
abundance: .
d_gene: .
CDR3aa: CASSYADTGTHPSTDTQYF
CDR3nt: TGTGCCAGCAGTTACGCCGACACCGGGACACATCCTAGCACAGATACGCAGTATTTT

j_gene: TRBJ1-6
v_gene: TRBV7-1
abundance: many
d_gene: .
CDR3aa: CASSFLPNSPLHF
CDR3nt: TGTGCCAGCAGCTTCCTCCCTAATTCACCCCTCCACTTT

j_gene: TRBJ1-5
v_gene: TRBV6-8
abundance: .
d_gene: TRBD1
CDR3aa: CASSAFGQGSNQPQHF
CDR3nt: TGTGCCAGCAGTGCATTTGGACAGGGTAGCAATCAGCCCCAGCATTTT

j_gene: TRBJ1-1
v_gene: TRBV28
abundance: few
d_gene: TRBD1
CDR3aa: CASTSPGTELNTEAFF
CDR3nt: TGTGCCAGCACCTCACCTGGGACAGAGTTAAACACTGAAGCTTTCTTT

j_gene: TRBJ2-7
v_gene: TRBV6-8
abundance: few
d_gene: TRBD1
CDR3aa: CASSYSTGPGQTGNEQYF
CDR3nt: TGTGCCAGCAGTTACTCGACAGGGCCGGGACAGACGGGTAACGAGCAGTACTTC

j_gene: TRBJ1-2
v_gene: TRBV9
abundance: .
d_gene: .
CDR3aa: CASSEGNRGYGYTF
CDR3nt: TGTGCCAGCAGTGAAGGTAACAGAGGCTATGGCTACACCTTC

j_gene: TRBJ2-3
v_gene: TRBV29-1
abundance: .
d_gene: .
CDR3aa: CSGRPPGTDTQYF
CDR3nt: TGCAGCGGCCGACCCCCGGGCACAGATACGCAGTATTTT

j_gene: TRBJ2-4
v_gene: TRBV5-1
abundance: .
d_gene: .
CDR3aa: CASSLTLAKNIQYF
CDR3nt: TGCGCCAGCAGCTTGACCCTGGCCAAAAACATTCAGTACTTC

j_gene: TRBJ2-1
v_gene: TRBV11-3
abundance: .
d_gene: TRBD2
CDR3aa: CASSLGLAGNEQFF
CDR3nt: TGTGCCAGCAGCTTGGGACTAGCAGGCAATGAGCAGTTCTTC

j_gene: TRBJ1-5
v_gene: TRBV11-3
abundance: large
d_gene: .
CDR3aa: CASSPDGPNQPQHF
CDR3nt: TGTGCCAGCAGCCCCGACGGACCCAATCAGCCCCAGCATTTT

j_gene: TRBJ1-2
v_gene: TRBV11-3
abundance: .
d_gene: .
CDR3aa: CASRAGGSLTYGYTF
CDR3nt: TGTGCCAGCAGAGCGGGAGGGTCTCTTACCTATGGCTACACCTTC

j_gene: TRBJ2-7
v_gene: TRBV6-8
abundance: .
d_gene: TRBD2
CDR3aa: CASIFGGASGAYEQYF
CDR3nt: TGTGCCAGCATCTTCGGAGGGGCTAGCGGGGCCTACGAGCAGTACTTC

j_gene: TRBJ2-7
v_gene: TRBV9
abundance: few
d_gene: TRBD1
CDR3aa: CASRPQGARSYEQYF
CDR3nt: TGTGCCAGCAGGCCACAGGGGGCCCGTTCCTACGAGCAGTACTTC

j_gene: TRBJ1-2
v_gene: TRBV18
abundance: .
d_gene: .
CDR3aa: CASSRPQGSYTF
CDR3nt: TGTGCCAGCTCAAGGCCCCAGGGGAGCTACACCTTC

j_gene: TRBJ2-5
v_gene: TRBV28
abundance: .
d_gene: TRBD1
CDR3aa: CASSLGRGRRETQYF
CDR3nt: TGTGCCAGCAGTTTAGGCAGGGGGCGCCGGGAGACCCAGTACTTC

j_gene: TRBJ1-2
v_gene: TRBV16
abundance: .
d_gene: TRBD1
CDR3aa: CASSRAGTGVGYTF
CDR3nt: TGTGCCAGCAGCCGCGCCGGGACAGGGGTTGGCTACACCTTC

j_gene: TRBJ1-2
v_gene: TRBV28
abundance: .
d_gene: TRBD1
CDR3aa: CASNVGTGGRSF
CDR3nt: TGTGCCAGCAACGTGGGGACAGGGGGAAGGTCCTTC

j_gene: TRBJ1-1
v_gene: TRBV6-8
abundance: .
d_gene: TRBD1
CDR3aa: CAISTGEGDTEAFF
CDR3nt: TGTGCCATCAGTACAGGGGAGGGGGACACTGAAGCTTTCTTT

j_gene: TRBJ2-2
v_gene: TRBV6-8
abundance: few
d_gene: TRBD1
CDR3aa: CASSYPKLTDRATGELFF
CDR3nt: TGTGCCAGCAGTTACCCGAAGCTAACCGACAGGGCCACCGGGGAGCTGTTTTTT

j_gene: TRBJ2-3
v_gene: TRBV6-8
abundance: few
d_gene: TRBD1
CDR3aa: CASSDGTGGTDTQYF
CDR3nt: TGTGCCAGCAGTGACGGGACAGGGGGCACAGATACGCAGTATTTT

j_gene: TRBJ2-6
v_gene: TRBV11-3
abundance: medium-sized
d_gene: .
CDR3aa: CASSLGGSGANVLTF
CDR3nt: TGTGCCAGCAGCTTGGGGGGTTCTGGGGCCAACGTCCTGACTTTC

j_gene: TRBJ2-3
v_gene: TRBV6-8
abundance: medium-sized
d_gene: TRBD2
CDR3aa: CASSSSGTSGGVTDTQYF
CDR3nt: TGTGCCAGCAGTTCCTCCGGGACTAGCGGGGGGGTCACAGATACGCAGTATTTT

j_gene: TRBJ2-1
v_gene: TRBV4-1
abundance: .
d_gene: .
CDR3aa: CASSRGGAYNEQFF
CDR3nt: TGCGCCAGCAGCCGAGGGGGGGCATACAATGAGCAGTTCTTC

j_gene: TRBJ1-1
v_gene: TRBV18
abundance: few
d_gene: TRBD1
CDR3aa: CASSPPGTGALEAFF
CDR3nt: TGTGCCAGCTCACCGCCCGGGACAGGAGCGTTAGAAGCTTTCTTT

j_gene: TRBJ2-1
v_gene: TRBV28
abundance: large
d_gene: TRBD2
CDR3aa: CASAHLAGGNNEQFF
CDR3nt: TGTGCCAGCGCCCACCTAGCGGGGGGGAACAATGAGCAGTTCTTC

j_gene: TRBJ2-3
v_gene: TRBV9
abundance: few
d_gene: TRBD2
CDR3aa: CASKGLADSTDTQYF
CDR3nt: TGTGCCAGCAAGGGACTAGCGGACTCCACAGATACGCAGTATTTT

j_gene: TRBJ2-3
v_gene: TRBV1
abundance: .
d_gene: .
CDR3aa: CTSSQPGTNTDTQYF
CDR3nt: TGCACCAGCAGCCAGCCCGGGACTAACACAGATACGCAGTATTTT

j_gene: TRBJ2-7
v_gene: TRBV11-3
abundance: few
d_gene: .
CDR3aa: CASSLVSGGHYEQYF
CDR3nt: TGTGCCAGCAGCTTAGTCTCTGGAGGCCACTACGAGCAGTACTTC

j_gene: TRBJ1-2
v_gene: TRBV9
abundance: few
d_gene: TRBD1
CDR3aa: CASSVRRDRVDYGYTF
CDR3nt: TGTGCCAGCAGCGTGAGACGGGACAGGGTAGACTATGGCTACACCTTC

j_gene: TRBJ2-1
v_gene: TRBV9
abundance: few
d_gene: TRBD2
CDR3aa: CASSVTAGTLYNEQFF
CDR3nt: TGTGCCAGCAGCGTCACAGCGGGAACTCTATACAATGAGCAGTTCTTC

j_gene: TRBJ1-5
v_gene: TRBV19
abundance: once
d_gene: TRBD1
CDR3aa: CASSIGDSNNQPQHF
CDR3nt: TGTGCCAGTAGTATCGGGGACAGTAACAATCAGCCCCAGCATTTT

j_gene: TRBJ2-3
v_gene: TRBV5-1
abundance: .
d_gene: .
CDR3aa: CASSLVQATDTQYF
CDR3nt: TGCGCCAGCAGCTTGGTACAGGCCACAGATACGCAGTATTTT

j_gene: TRBJ1-2
v_gene: TRBV28
abundance: .
d_gene: .
CDR3aa: CASSFRDRHYGYTF
CDR3nt: TGTGCCAGCAGTTTCCGAGACCGGCACTATGGCTACACCTTC

j_gene: TRBJ2-2
v_gene: TRBV30
abundance: few
d_gene: .
CDR3aa: CAWSSGAGELFF
CDR3nt: TGTGCCTGGAGTTCCGGGGCCGGGGAGCTGTTTTTT

j_gene: TRBJ2-7
v_gene: TRBV28
abundance: .
d_gene: TRBD2
CDR3aa: CASSSPTSGGKYF
CDR3nt: TGTGCCAGCAGTTCCCCGACTAGCGGGGGGAAGTACTTC

j_gene: TRBJ2-7
v_gene: TRBV6-8
abundance: few
d_gene: TRBD1
CDR3aa: CASSGTGVFEQYF
CDR3nt: TGTGCCAGCTCCGGGACAGGGGTTTTCGAGCAGTACTTC

j_gene: TRBJ2-1
v_gene: TRBV11-3
abundance: few
d_gene: TRBD1
CDR3aa: CASSLEGGNSYNEQFF
CDR3nt: TGTGCCAGCAGCCTTGAAGGGGGCAACTCCTACAATGAGCAGTTCTTC

j_gene: TRBJ2-2
v_gene: TRBV11-3
abundance: medium-sized
d_gene: .
CDR3aa: CASRPDSTGLTGELFF
CDR3nt: TGTGCCAGCAGACCGGACAGTACGGGTTTGACCGGGGAGCTGTTTTTT

j_gene: TRBJ2-2
v_gene: TRBV11-3
abundance: .
d_gene: .
CDR3aa: CASSLLPNTGELFF
CDR3nt: TGTGCCAGCAGCTTACTACCAAACACCGGGGAGCTGTTTTTT

j_gene: TRBJ1-3
v_gene: TRBV30
abundance: .
d_gene: .
CDR3aa: CAWSLSSGNTIYF
CDR3nt: TGTGCCTGGAGTCTGAGCTCTGGAAACACCATATATTTT

j_gene: TRBJ2-6
v_gene: TRBV6-8
abundance: .
d_gene: TRBD2
CDR3aa: CASSRGGFWSGANVLTF
CDR3nt: TGTGCCAGCAGCCGGGGAGGGTTTTGGTCTGGGGCCAACGTCCTGACTTTC

j_gene: TRBJ2-7
v_gene: TRBV9
abundance: .
d_gene: .
CDR3aa: CASSVDGAYEQYF
CDR3nt: TGTGCCAGCAGCGTCGACGGAGCCTACGAGCAGTACTTC

j_gene: TRBJ2-2
v_gene: TRBV18
abundance: .
d_gene: TRBD1
CDR3aa: CASSRGQGNTGELFF
CDR3nt: TGTGCCAGCTCACGAGGACAGGGAAACACCGGGGAGCTGTTTTTT

j_gene: TRBJ1-6
v_gene: TRBV11-3
abundance: medium-sized
d_gene: TRBD1
CDR3aa: CASSTDPGQGVSPLHF
CDR3nt: TGTGCCAGCAGCACAGACCCGGGACAGGGGGTTTCACCCCTCCACTTT

j_gene: TRBJ2-6
v_gene: TRBV11-3
abundance: large
d_gene: TRBD1
CDR3aa: CASSVVGTGESGANVLTF
CDR3nt: TGTGCCAGCAGCGTGGTAGGGACAGGGGAATCTGGGGCCAACGTCCTGACTTTC

j_gene: TRBJ1-1
v_gene: TRBV5-1
abundance: few
d_gene: .
CDR3aa: CASSPQQVNTEAFF
CDR3nt: TGCGCCAGCAGCCCCCAGCAAGTGAACACTGAAGCTTTCTTT

j_gene: TRBJ1-2
v_gene: TRBV6-8
abundance: .
d_gene: .
CDR3aa: CASSYTPQRGYTF
CDR3nt: TGTGCCAGCAGTTACACCCCTCAGAGGGGCTACACCTTC

j_gene: TRBJ1-1
v_gene: TRBV28
abundance: few
d_gene: .
CDR3aa: CASSPGVGEEAFF
CDR3nt: TGTGCCAGCAGTCCGGGCGTGGGGGAGGAAGCTTTCTTT

j_gene: TRBJ1-4
v_gene: TRBV9
abundance: .
d_gene: .
CDR3aa: CASQRGGGEKLFF
CDR3nt: TGTGCCAGCCAACGGGGGGGAGGTGAAAAACTGTTTTTT

j_gene: TRBJ2-3
v_gene: TRBV6-8
abundance: few
d_gene: TRBD1
CDR3aa: CASSGDRGPSTDTQYF
CDR3nt: TGTGCCAGCAGTGGGGACAGGGGGCCTAGCACAGATACGCAGTATTTT

j_gene: TRBJ2-5
v_gene: TRBV18
abundance: .
d_gene: .
CDR3aa: CASSPPVGETQYF
CDR3nt: TGTGCCAGCTCACCCCCAGTGGGGGAGACCCAGTACTTC

j_gene: TRBJ1-1
v_gene: TRBV6-8
abundance: .
d_gene: .
CDR3aa: CASSYRGLRNTEAFF
CDR3nt: TGTGCCAGCAGTTATAGGGGACTCAGGAACACTGAAGCTTTCTTT